Listed below are T cell receptor beta chains from one sample, sequenced in a study of neurological immune-mediated disorders. TCRdb recomputed calls from the 5' RACE reads with MiXCR, one row per CDR3 protein. In the table there are 13,000 to 15,000 distinct CDR3 sequences, over 10% of which are singletons. Material: CD8+ T cells from blood. Receptor source: a female donor with HTLV-1-associated myelopathy (HAM/TSP). The CDR3 runs from the conserved cysteine through the conserved F or W. Each record gives: D gene, V gene, clone size, J gene, CDR3 DNA, CDR3 protein. The D gene is left open where the match is weak. Clone size, where shown, is once, few, many, or a class for clones that have expanded.

NA	TRBV5-1	many	TRBJ2-1	TGCGCCAGCAGCTTGGAGATAGCGAATGAGCAGTTCTTC	CASSLEIANEQFF
NA	TRBV7-9	NA	TRBJ2-1	NA	CASSIYLCSVERYNEQFF
NA	TRBV24-1	many	TRBJ1-2	TGTGCCACCTCACAGGGTTCTTACTATGGCTACACCTTC	CATSQGSYYGYTF
TRBD1	TRBV7-9	many	TRBJ1-4	TGTGCCAGCAGCTTAGGAGGGACAGGCCCTAATGAAAAACTGTTTTTT	CASSLGGTGPNEKLFF
TRBD2	TRBV4-3	medium-sized	TRBJ2-3	TGCGCCAGCAGCCAAGATCGCGGCGGGGGGCCGACAGATACGCAGTATTTT	CASSQDRGGGPTDTQYF
NA	TRBV5-1	NA	TRBJ2-5	TGCGCCAGCAGCTTGGAGGAGACCCAGTACTTC	CASSLEETQYF
NA	TRBV20-1	many	TRBJ2-7	TGCAGTGCTAGTGGATTTGACTACGAGCAGTACTTC	CSASGFDYEQYF
TRBD2	TRBV7-9	many	TRBJ2-5	TGTGCCAGCAGCCGACTAGCGGGATTCCAAGAGACCCAGTACTTC	CASSRLAGFQETQYF
TRBD2	TRBV27	few	TRBJ2-3	TGTGCCAGCAGTTCCCCGGTACTAGCGGGAGATCCCACAGATACGCAGTATTTT	CASSSPVLAGDPTDTQYF
TRBD1	TRBV9	many	TRBJ2-7	TGTGCCAGCAGCGGGGGACAGGGCTACGAGCAGTACTTC	CASSGGQGYEQYF
NA	TRBV12-5	many	TRBJ2-3	TGTGCTAGTGCCGGCGTCGCATCCGCAGTCACAGATACGCAGTATTTT	CASAGVASAVTDTQYF
NA	TRBV6-5	many	TRBJ2-3	TGTGCCAGCAGGGCACTAGTGATGGGCACAGATACGCAGTATTTT	CASRALVMGTDTQYF
TRBD2	TRBV20-1	NA	TRBJ2-7	TGCAGTGCTAGTTCCGGGACTAGCGGGTCCTACGAGCAGTACTTC	CSASSGTSGSYEQYF
TRBD2	TRBV20-1	many	TRBJ2-1	TGCAGTGCTAGCACTAGCGGGAGGGCCTACTATGAGCAGTTCTTC	CSASTSGRAYYEQFF
NA	TRBV14	many	TRBJ2-3	TGTGCCAGCAGCCAAGACCCGGGTAGGCCACCATACACAGATACGCAGTATTTT	CASSQDPGRPPYTDTQYF
TRBD1	TRBV7-8	many	TRBJ2-7	TGTGCCAGCAGCTTAGCGGGACAGGGATGGAACGAGCAGTACTTC	CASSLAGQGWNEQYF
NA	TRBV20-1	NA	TRBJ2-2	TGCAGTGCTAGTTCTACAGGGCGGTCCGGGGAGCTGTTTTTT	CSASSTGRSGELFF
NA	TRBV6-1	many	TRBJ2-1	TGTGCCAGCAGTGAGGCAGGGGACGGATACAATGAGCAGTTCTTC	CASSEAGDGYNEQFF
NA	TRBV11-2	many	TRBJ2-1	TGTGCCAGCAGCCGTGGGTTGCTACCTCCCGTGAATGAGCAGTTCTTC	CASSRGLLPPVNEQFF
TRBD2	TRBV29-1	many	TRBJ2-2	TGCAGCGTTGAATGGGTTAGCGGGGGCCCGAACACCGGGGAGCTGTTTTTT	CSVEWVSGGPNTGELFF
NA	TRBV7-8	many	TRBJ2-3	TGTGCCAGCATCAAAAGTCCTGGATTCACAGATACGCAGTATTTT	CASIKSPGFTDTQYF
TRBD2	TRBV29-1	many	TRBJ2-7	TGCAGCGTTGAAGATTGGGCCCTAGCGGGAGGGCCGGGGGAGCAGTACTTC	CSVEDWALAGGPGEQYF
NA	TRBV27	many	TRBJ2-3	TGTGCCAGCAGTTCGCCGACAGTTTCCCCAGATACGCAGTATTTT	CASSSPTVSPDTQYF
NA	TRBV5-1	NA	TRBJ2-2	TGCGCCAGCCTGATGAACACCGGGGAGCTGTTTTTT	CASLMNTGELFF
TRBD2	TRBV3-1	many	TRBJ2-1	TGTGCCAGCAGCCAAAATAGCGGGCTGTACAATGAGCAGTTCTTC	CASSQNSGLYNEQFF
NA	TRBV21-1	many	TRBJ2-5	TGTGCCAGCAGCAAAAACCGGGACGGAAGACGAGTGGCCCAGTACTTC	CASSKNRDGRRVAQYF
TRBD1	TRBV5-6	many	TRBJ2-7	TGTGCCAGCAGCCCGACAGGGGCCGAGCAGTACTTC	CASSPTGAEQYF